This T cell receptor (beta chain) was sequenced during a study of T cells after yellow fever vaccination. Study-level information: SMART-Seq v4 Ultra Low Input prepared libraries from low-cell fractions.

Study outcomes and limitations: A limited proportion of clonotypes was detected within both the CD4 and CD8 compartments. There was a possibility that FACS-sorted repertoires contained abundant clonotypes contaminating from the bulk population.

As regards this clonotype: The antigen remains unidentified.

Germline assignment: CDR1 SGHNT and CDR2 YYREEE (reference sequence). The CDR3 consists of 16 residues. Trimming removed 2 bases at V and 4 bases at J, with 16 bases between. MiXCR, run by TCRdb on the 5' RACE reads, gives a single entry per CDR3 protein. Of roughly 310,000 distinct CDR3 sequences listed, 8.7% are singletons. The source of this sequence is a man in his late teens or twenties who received the YFV17D yellow fever vaccine. The chain joins TRBV5-4 to TRBJ2-4; perhaps TRBD1 as D (6 bases). This specimen consisted of PBMCs, obtained on the day of the first yellow fever vaccination. Here the CDR3 reads CASSFEKGVGKNIQYF. CDR3 DNA sequence: TGTGCCAGCAGCTTTGAGAAGGGGGTTGGTAAAAACATTCAGTACTTC.